Below, 2 T cell receptor beta chains from the same sample are listed, as sequenced in a study of shared clonotypes between healthy human individuals. The data were produced by immunoSEQ multiplex PCR, yet TCRdb's version contains in-frame clones alone and is incomplete. In the table there are about half a million clones, 75% to 85% of which are singletons. Sequenced sample: PBMCs. The receptor source for this set is a middle-aged woman in good health. Some clones in this sample may be carry-over from other donors' samples.

This rearrangement joins TRBV7-8 to TRBJ2-7; 12 bases match TRBD2. CDR3 length equals 14 residues. From germline, CDR1 is SGHVS and CDR2 FQNEAQ. V lost 3 bases and J lost 4; bases outside the gene matches: 1. The CDR3 bases are TGTGCCAGCAGCTTGACTAGCGGGAGATACGAGCAGTACTTC. Its translation: CASSLTSGRYEQYF.

The chain couples TRBV9 to TRBJ1-1, with D unresolved. V was pared by 0 bases and J by 0 bases, with 6 bases between. There are 14 residues in the CDR3. CDR1 and CDR2 (germline): SGDLS, YYNGEE. The DNA for the CDR3 is TGTGCCAGCAGCGTAGGACACCTGAACACTGAAGCTTTCTTT. Protein: CASSVGHLNTEAFF.